This T cell receptor beta chain came from a study of OX40 agonist ivuxolimab in advanced cancers. Germline values: CDR1 SQVTM, CDR2 ANQGSEA. This CDR3 is built from 11 residues. Trimming stripped 7 bases from V and 7 bases from J, with 14 bases between. Assay: immunoSEQ multiplex PCR; the TCRdb copy retains only in-frame clones and omits some. Found here are around 51,000 clones, just under 90% of them singletons; the top ten hold around 10%. The rearrangement links TRBV29-1 to TRBJ2-7, with D hard to call. The clonotype originates from an adult with an advanced solid tumor such as melanoma, head and neck, liver or kidney cancer. The specimen comprised CD4+ or CD8+ T cells sorted from blood, sampled in a trial of the OX40 agonist ivuxolimab. The chain's CDR3 is CSANTVGEQYF. As DNA, the CDR3 is TGCAGCGCCAACACGGTGGGGGAGCAGTACTTC.